The 30 T cell receptor beta chains in this list originate from one sample, sequenced in a study of blood T cells in healthy people across ages. The authors ran a second PCR of about 6 to 11 cycles using a sample-barcoded 5' primer and a J-beta primer mix. TCRdb re-derived calls from the 5' RACE reads in MiXCR, one entry per CDR3 protein. The sample yields around 900,000 distinct CDR3 sequences, less than 35% seen once. The sequenced sample consisted of blood. These receptors were obtained from a woman of 80 years or more in good health.

This clonotype was seen a handful of times. The chain joins TRBV10-1 to TRBJ2-3, with D maybe TRBD2 (6 bases). V was trimmed by 0 bases and J by 3 bases, leaving 13 bases between them. Germline V gene data show CDR1 as WNHNN and CDR2 as SYGVQD (reference sequence). CDR3 length: 16 amino acids. CDR3 in amino acids: CASSESRGTQTDTQYF. CDR3 bases: TGCGCCAGCAGTGAGTCGCGGGGTACCCAAACAGATACGCAGTATTTT.

This clonotype was detected a few times. This may arise from a read error, as a much more abundant clone is one base away. This chain uses TRBV7-2 with TRBJ1-2, with 8 bases identical to TRBD1. CDR3 size: 18 residues. The germline gives CDR1 SGHTA, CDR2 FQGNSA. The DNA of the CDR3 is TGTGCCAGCAGCTTAGAAGGAGTTGGGACAGGCTCTAACCATGGCTACACCTTC. This sequence encodes CASSLEGVGTGSNHGYTF.

This clonotype has just a few counts. An end of the junction does not agree with germline; a read error may underlie this. The chain uses TRBV6-2 or TRBV6-3 and TRBJ2-1; perhaps D is TRBD1 or TRBD2 (6 bases each). Germline V CDR1 and CDR2: MNHEY, SVGEGT. This CDR3 has 14 amino acids. The CDR3: CAGSDTGLRGEQFF. In DNA, the CDR3 is TGTGCCGGCAGCGATACGGGACTCAGGGGAGAGCAGTTCTTC.

This clonotype appeared a few times. The chain uses TRBV12-3 or TRBV12-4 and TRBJ1-1, with a weak D call TRBD1 (6 bases). V was cut by 6 bases and J by 1 base, with 18 bases left in between. The CDR3 covers 16 residues. CDR3 sequence: CASSPRVGAGNTEAFF. CDR3 sequence (DNA): TGTGCCAGCAGCCCACGGGTGGGGGCCGGGAACACTGAAGCTTTCTTT.

This clonotype was picked up many times. The chain recombines TRBV20-1 with TRBJ2-1; a weak D match, TRBD1 (6 bases). V lost 4 bases to trimming and J lost 4 bases, with 11 bases between them. This CDR3 has 13 amino acids. Looked up from germline, CDR1 is DFQATT and CDR2 is SNEGSKA (reference sequence). In nucleotides, the CDR3 is TGCAGTGCTACAGGGGAATGGTACAATGAGCAGTTCTTC. This translates into CSATGEWYNEQFF.

This clonotype was counted at least ten times. V gene TRBV5-1 combines with J gene TRBJ2-2; D gene uncertain. The CDR3 loop spans 15 amino acids. Germline V gives CDR1 SGHRS, CDR2 YFSETQ. V lost 3 bases to trimming and J lost 0 bases, with 9 bases between them. In DNA form, the CDR3 reads TGCGCCAGCAGCTCATGGACGGCGAACACCGGGGAGCTGTTTTTT. This translates into CASSSWTANTGELFF. Looking up the rest from reference TRBV5-1 and TRBJ2-2 gives the full variable domain: KAGVTQTPRYLIKTRGQQVTLSCSPISGHRSVSWYQQTPGQGLQFLFEYFSETQRNKGNFPGRFSGRQFSNSRSEMNVSTLELGDSALYLCASSSWTANTGELFFGEGSRLTVL.

CDR3 amino acids: CASGGQGNSDTQYF. CDR3 nucleotides: TGTGCCAGCGGGGGACAGGGGAATTCAGATACGCAGTATTTT. The chain has TRBV5-5 and TRBJ2-3; 10 bases are shared with TRBD1. V gave up 7 bases and J gave up 4 bases; unmatched junction bases: 6. Per germline, CDR1 SGHKS and CDR2 YYEKEE (reference sequence). CDR3 length: 14 amino acids.

As regards this clonotype: Since a much larger clone is just one base distant, this may be a read error. The chain carries TRBV11-2 and TRBJ2-3, with 10 positions matching TRBD1. Germline V CDR1 and CDR2: SGHAT, FQNNGV. CDR3 length: 15 residues. The chain's CDR3 is CAGSAPGQGMIGQYF. In nucleotides, the CDR3 is TGTGCCGGCAGCGCGCCGGGACAGGGGATGATCGGGCAGTATTTT.

This clonotype was detected many times. The rearrangement uses TRBV7-2 and TRBJ2-3; D is unclear. The CDR3 runs to 14 residues. Germline values: CDR1 SGHTA, CDR2 FQGNSA. V dropped 1 base and J dropped 2 bases, with 7 bases sitting between them. The CDR3 DNA sequence: TGTGCCAGCAGCTTAGTCTCCAACACAGATACGCAGTATTTT. Its protein is CASSLVSNTDTQYF.

The rearrangement uses TRBV3-1 and TRBJ1-5; D may be TRBD1 (5 bases). Germline V gives CDR1 LGHDT, CDR2 YNNKEL (reference sequence). V lost 4 bases to trimming and J lost 0 bases, with 10 bases between them. CDR3 size: 15 residues. This CDR3 reads CASSLAGASNQPQHF. CDR3 nucleotides: TGTGCCAGCAGCCTGGCCGGGGCTAGCAATCAGCCCCAGCATTTT.

The sample holds many counts of this clonotype. This chain uses TRBV27 with TRBJ2-3, with D maybe TRBD2 (5 bases). Trimming took off 7 bases at V and 0 bases at J, with 14 bases between the two ends. This CDR3 comprises 15 residues. CDR1 and CDR2 (germline): MNHEY, SMNVEV (reference sequence). The CDR3 sequence: CASNHMWTSTDTQYF. CDR3 in DNA: TGTGCCAGCAACCATATGTGGACTAGCACAGATACGCAGTATTTT.

This clonotype occurred a few times. The junction differs from germline at one of its ends, possibly a read error. V and J are TRBV19 and TRBJ2-7; 10 bases match TRBD1. The DNA end is a closer match to TRBJ2-5, so the J assignment may be wrong. CDR1 and CDR2 (germline): LNHDA, SQIVND (reference sequence). This CDR3 spans 14 amino acids. The CDR3 sequence is CAGRDRGRAETQYF. As DNA, the CDR3 is TGTGCCGGTAGAGACAGGGGGCGCGCAGAGACCCAGTACTTC.

Details on this clonotype: A much larger clone lies a single base off, so this may be a read error. The chain carries TRBV7-9 and TRBJ2-5, with 11 bases aligning to TRBD2. J gave up 5 bases and V 3 bases, and 8 bases lay outside the gene matches. Germline loops: CDR1 SEHNR, CDR2 FQNEAQ (reference sequence). The CDR3 has 16 residues. The CDR3 loop is CASSFGSGGVSETQYF. The CDR3 bases are TGTGCCAGCAGCTTTGGTAGCGGGGGGGTCTCGGAGACCCAGTACTTC.

The rearrangement uses TRBV7-2 and TRBJ1-2; TRBD1 aligns across 10 bases. CDR1 and CDR2 from the germline V gene are SGHTA and FQGNSA. V lost 5 bases to trimming and J lost 0 bases; unmatched junction nucleotides: 9. The CDR3 has 17 residues. The CDR3, as DNA: TGTGCCAGCAGCAAAAGGACAGGGGGGGTCGCTAACTATGGCTACACCTTC. Protein product: CASSKRTGGVANYGYTF. Looking up the rest from reference TRBV7-2 and TRBJ1-2 gives the full variable domain: GAGVSQSPSNKVTEKGKDVELRCDPISGHTALYWYRQSLGQGLEFLIYFQGNSAPDKSGLPSDRFSAERTGGSVSTLTIQRTQQEDSAVYLCASSKRTGGVANYGYTFGSGTRLTVV.

As for this clonotype: The junction does not match germline at one end; this may be a read error. The chain joins TRBV7-9 to TRBJ2-3; D assignment may be TRBD1 or TRBD2 (7 bases each). The CDR3 extends over 17 amino acids. CDR1 is SEHNR, CDR2 FQNEAQ, per germline (reference sequence). DNA of the CDR3: TGTACCAGCAGCTTATTTGGACAGGACCATAGCGGGGATACGCAGTATTTT. Translated, it gives CTSSLFGQDHSGDTQYF.

The chain has TRBV29-1 and TRBJ1-2; possible D gene TRBD1, 6 bases. The CDR3 is 11 amino acids. Germline lookup yields CDR1 SQVTM and CDR2 ANQGSEA. Trimming cost V 7 bases and J 7 bases, with 13 bases left between them. Here the CDR3 reads CSATGASGYTF. DNA for the CDR3: TGCAGCGCGACGGGGGCTAGTGGCTACACCTTC.

This clonotype has at least ten counts. The rearrangement links TRBV5-1 to TRBJ2-6; no clear D. The CDR3 totals 15 residues. Germline CDR1 reads SGHRS; CDR2 reads YFSETQ. V was shortened by 7 bases and J by 2 bases, with 13 bases between the two germline ends. This CDR3 is CASRPYGAGANVLTF. In DNA form, the CDR3 reads TGCGCCAGCCGACCCTATGGGGCTGGGGCCAACGTCCTGACTTTC.

CDR3 sequence (DNA): TGCAGTGCTAGAAGAAGCGGGAGGGTGACCGGGGAGCTGTTTTTT. Translated: CSARRSGRVTGELFF. The chain combines TRBV20-1 with TRBJ2-2, with TRBD2 matching 10 bases. The CDR3 runs to 15 residues. Germline-derived CDR1 and CDR2 are DFQATT and SNEGSKA (reference sequence). The junction had 5 bases not matched to a gene; V was cut back by 2 bases and J by 5 bases.

V is TRBV2 and J is TRBJ2-2; D gene uncertain. V lost 5 bases and J 7 bases, leaving 5 bases between the germline ends. CDR3 length: 11 amino acids. Germline CDR1 reads SNHLY; CDR2 reads FYNNEI. The CDR3 DNA follows: TGTGCCAGCAGTATCCACGGGGAGCTGTTTTTT. It is translated as CASSIHGELFF. Based on the CDR3 plus reference TRBV2 and TRBJ2-2, the full variable domain is EPEVTQTPSHQVTQMGQEVILRCVPISNHLYFYWYRQILGQKVEFLVSFYNNEISEKSEIFDDQFSVERPDGSNFTLKIRSTKLEDSAMYFCASSIHGELFFGEGSRLTVL.

The chain carries TRBV7-2 and TRBJ2-3; D unclear. V lost 3 bases and J lost 2, with 12 bases in between. The CDR3 has 15 residues. Germline CDR1 SGHTA, CDR2 FQGNSA. CDR3 sequence: CASSLAGKYTDTQYF. The DNA of the CDR3 is TGTGCCAGCAGCTTGGCAGGAAAATACACAGATACGCAGTATTTT.

The chain joins TRBV5-1 to TRBJ1-4; 10 bases agree with TRBD1. CDR1 SGHRS and CDR2 YFSETQ come from the germline V gene. The CDR3 totals 14 residues. With V trimmed by 3 bases and J by 8 bases, 4 bases remained unmatched. The CDR3 region is CASSSPDRGEKLFF. The CDR3 nucleotides read TGCGCCAGCAGCTCCCCGGACAGGGGGGAAAAACTGTTTTTT. Variable domain in full (rest from reference TRBV5-1 and TRBJ1-4): KAGVTQTPRYLIKTRGQQVTLSCSPISGHRSVSWYQQTPGQGLQFLFEYFSETQRNKGNFPGRFSGRQFSNSRSEMNVSTLELGDSALYLCASSSPDRGEKLFFGSGTQLSVL.

There are many counts of this clonotype. The chain carries TRBV18 and TRBJ2-5; D not resolved. The V gene lost 3 bases and the J gene lost 4 bases, with 6 bases spanning the gap. The CDR3 sequence is 12 residues long. Germline V lookup: CDR1 KGHSH, CDR2 LQKENI. For the CDR3, the DNA is TGTGCCAGCTCACCCCCGGGAGAGACCCAGTACTTC. Its protein is CASSPPGETQYF.

This clonotype has only a few counts. A much larger clone lies a single base off, so this may be a read error. V is TRBV27 and J is TRBJ2-7, with D perhaps matching TRBD1 (6 bases). The germline CDR1 and CDR2 sequences are MNHEY and SMNVEV (reference sequence). The CDR3 contains 15 residues. Trimming pared 2 bases from V and 7 bases from J, leaving 18 bases between. CDR3 region: CASSLQGKPYNEQYF. CDR3 nucleotide sequence: TGTGCCAGCAGTTTACAGGGGAAGCCTTACAATGAGCAGTACTTC.

The J gene is TRBJ2-7, the V gene TRBV7-2, with 7 positions matching TRBD1. Germline V gene lookup returns CDR1 SGHTA and CDR2 FQGNSA. This CDR3 comprises 13 residues. V was clipped by 5 bases and J by 10 bases; unmatched bases: 11. The CDR3 spells CASSPYRGNIQYV. The CDR3 bases are TGTGCCAGCAGCCCCTACAGGGGTAACATTCAGTACGTC.

This clonotype occurred many times. This may stem from a read error, because a much larger clone lies one nucleotide away. The chain has TRBV6-5 and TRBJ2-1; no clear D. Per the germline V gene, CDR1 is MNHEY and CDR2 is SVGAGI. The CDR3 extends over 13 amino acids. V lost 8 bases and J 9 bases, leaving 17 bases between the germline ends. As DNA, the CDR3 is TGTGCCAGCTGCCCGACGGGCTCGGGTGAGCAGTTCTTC. It yields the protein CASCPTGSGEQFF.

This sequence joins TRBV6-2 or TRBV6-3 and TRBJ2-1, with 11 bases aligning to TRBD2. CDR3 length: 15 residues. The germline gives CDR1 MNHEY, CDR2 SVGEGT. J gave up 6 bases and V 4 bases, and 5 bases lay outside the gene matches. The CDR3 spells CASSWSSGGFNEQFF. The CDR3 coding sequence is TGTGCCAGCAGTTGGTCTAGCGGGGGGTTCAATGAGCAGTTCTTC.

This clonotype showed up just a few times. The chain has TRBV4-2 and TRBJ1-5; 11 bases match TRBD1. Germline CDR1 is LGHNA and CDR2 is YNFKEQ. V lost 3 bases to trimming and J lost 2 bases; unmatched junction nucleotides: 12. This CDR3 spans 19 amino acids. CDR3 protein: CASSHPKGTGGGGNQPQHF. The DNA of the CDR3 is TGTGCCAGCAGCCACCCAAAGGGGACAGGGGGAGGAGGCAATCAGCCCCAGCATTTT.

This clonotype was counted many times. The chain joins TRBV20-1 to TRBJ2-5; D might be TRBD2 (5 bases). V was trimmed by 0 bases and J by 3 bases, leaving 11 bases between them. This CDR3 spans 14 amino acids. CDR1 is DFQATT and CDR2 is SNEGSKA in the germline V gene (reference sequence). Here the CDR3 DNA reads TGCAGTGCTAGAGATCAACAGACTAAAGAGACCCAGTACTTC. Translation: CSARDQQTKETQYF.

The rearrangement joins TRBV5-1 to TRBJ2-3, with TRBD2 as a possible D gene (6 bases). With 2 bases removed from V and 3 bases from J, the gap between germline ends came to 13 bases. The germline V gene has CDR1 SGHRS and CDR2 YFSETQ. CDR3 length: 15 residues. The DNA for the CDR3 is TGCGCCAGCAGCTTAGGGAGGCGGGAAACAGATACGCAGTATTTT. Amino acids: CASSLGRRETDTQYF.

This clonotype appeared many times. This rearrangement joins TRBV12-3 or TRBV12-4 to TRBJ1-1; 9 nucleotides match TRBD1. This CDR3 comprises 13 residues. V trimming: 6 bases; J trimming: 2 bases; junction bases outside the gene matches: 1. The CDR3 reads CASRGQGNTEAFF. CDR3 nucleotide sequence: TGTGCCAGCAGGGGACAGGGTAACACTGAAGCTTTCTTT.